The rows below give T cell receptor beta chains drawn from one sample of a study of blood T cell repertoires in COVID-19. TCRdb keeps only in-frame clones here, not all; method: immunoSEQ multiplex PCR. This sample carries about 91,000 clones, about 77% of them seen once, and the ten largest clones take about 10%. What was sequenced was peripheral blood. These receptors all come from a woman older than 75 with acute or convalescent COVID-19. The CDR3 runs from the conserved cysteine through the conserved F or W. D genes are given only for firm matches. Only some rows state a clone size, as once, few, many or a class for expanded clones.

CASSYLRTGENIQYF TGTGCCAGCAGTTACCTGCGGACAGGGGAGAACATTCAGTACTTC few TRBV6-6 TRBD1 TRBJ2-4
CASSFNRDTEAFF TGTGCCAGCAGCTTTAACAGGGACACTGAAGCTTTCTTT . TRBV7-8 . TRBJ1-1
CASSEDTNTEAFF TGTGCCAGCAGCGAGGACACTAACACTGAAGCTTTCTTT few TRBV2 . TRBJ1-1
CASSPGVVFLLNTGELFF TGTGCCAGCAGCCCCGGAGTCGTTTTCCTATTGAACACCGGGGAGCTGTTTTTT few TRBV6-2/TRBV6-3 . TRBJ2-2
CASSIAVGEQFF TGTGCCAGCAGTATAGCAGTTGGAGAGCAGTTCTTC . TRBV6-6 . TRBJ2-1
CASSLYGGYGYTF TGTGCCAGCAGTTTATATGGAGGCTATGGCTACACCTTC . TRBV28 . TRBJ1-2
CASNEQGALGYTF TGTGCCAGCAACGAACAGGGGGCGCTTGGCTACACCTTC . TRBV7-9 TRBD1 TRBJ1-2
CASSKRLAGIQETQYF TGTGCCAGCAGCAAGAGACTAGCGGGTATTCAAGAGACCCAGTACTTC . TRBV11-1 TRBD2 TRBJ2-5
CASRDRGLNYGYTF TGTGCCAGCAGGGACAGGGGATTAAACTATGGCTACACCTTC . TRBV7-2 TRBD1 TRBJ1-2
CASNGRVFSGANVLTF TGTGCCAGTAATGGCAGGGTCTTTTCTGGGGCCAACGTCCTGACTTTC . TRBV19 . TRBJ2-6